The clone carrying this TCR beta chain was seen just once. Its antigen is as yet unknown. The primer mix had 60 Vbeta and 13 Jbeta primers. Method: immunoSEQ multiplex PCR; TCRdb's copy keeps in-frame clones and lacks some. The data contain roughly 120,000 clones, approximately 76% of them singletons. These data belong to a study of cytomegalovirus exposure and HLA in healthy donors. Study-wide results and caveats: It emerged from a later analysis that several of the most significant clusters appeared to be linked to common viral pathogens. In vitro experiments confirmed that a few CMV-associated chains were specific for CMV antigens. Donors belonging to an Asian-associated ancestry cluster reportedly showed fewer N-insertions in productive TCRs than the approximately 680-donor mean, according to what a later analysis found.

This receptor was taken from a woman between 50 and 59 years old in good health and CMV-seropositive. The sample consisted of PBMCs.

Here the CDR3 DNA reads TGTGCCAGCAGCGCCGGACACTTCGAAGCTTTCTTT. Protein: CASSAGHFEAFF. J is TRBJ1-1 and V is TRBV7-9; weak D call: TRBD1 (5 bases). Germline V gives CDR1 SEHNR, CDR2 FQNEAQ (reference sequence). The CDR3 length is 12 residues. Trimming removed 5 bases at V and 8 bases at J, with 12 bases between.